This T cell receptor (beta chain) comes out of a study of CD8 T cells in ankylosing spondylitis. This clonotype was counted many times. Its antigen is not identified. Whole-study findings and limits: Ankylosing spondylitis blood appeared to be characterized by a TCR beta motif of roughly eight highly homologous variants. A CD8+ phenotype characterized the disease-linked clones, which were relatively rare in peripheral blood.

The CDR3 extends over 13 amino acids. The V gene's germline CDR1 is LGHDT and CDR2 YNNKEL (reference sequence). V lost 4 bases, J lost 6 bases, and 12 bases lay in between. Quantitative barcoded 5'-RACE was used to prepare TCR beta libraries. TCRdb processed the 5' RACE reads anew with MiXCR; each CDR3 protein has one entry. This sample has around 150,000 distinct CDR3 sequences, with 11% found just once. The sequence derives from a male donor with ankylosing spondylitis or in good health (not recorded which). The sequencing sample was made of blood, either unsorted or a sorted T cell fraction (not recorded which). V and J are TRBV3-1 and TRBJ1-1, with a possible D match to TRBD1 (5 bases). This CDR3 is CASSRGLGAEAFF. The DNA for the CDR3 is TGTGCCAGCAGCCGGGGACTGGGCGCTGAAGCTTTCTTT.